This T cell receptor (beta chain) was identified during a study of patients and donors after allogeneic stem cell transplantation. Many counts were recorded for this clonotype. TCRdb independently ran MiXCR on the RT-PCR reads; one entry per CDR3 protein. The table has approximately 410,000 distinct CDR3 sequences, roughly 17% seen once. Per germline, CDR1 SGHTS and CDR2 YDEGEE. V shed 0 bases and J shed 7 bases, with 8 bases lying between them. The CDR3 covers 13 residues. This TCR derives from a human donor who was either an allogeneic HSCT recipient or a stem cell or donor lymphocyte infusion donor (not recorded which). It is not recorded whose cells these are; they may come from a transplant donor. The J gene is TRBJ1-5, the V gene TRBV5-8; tentatively, D is TRBD1 (5 bases). Sequencing was performed on blood, either unsorted or a sorted T cell fraction (not recorded which). CDR3 sequence: CASSLERGQPQHF. The CDR3 DNA reads TGTGCCAGCAGCTTGGAACGGGGGCAGCCCCAGCATTTT.